This T cell receptor beta chain was retrieved from a study of cytomegalovirus exposure and HLA in healthy donors. Study summary: Previous work identified around 120 million unique TCR beta sequences from around 180 million T cells.

The CDR3 sequence is 13 residues long. CDR1 and CDR2 from the germline V gene are MNHEY and SMNVEV (reference sequence). Between the trimmed V and J ends, which lost 5 bases and 3 bases, there was a span of 9 bases. Researchers ran the PCR with 60 Vbeta and 13 Jbeta primers. Method: immunoSEQ multiplex PCR; TCRdb's copy keeps in-frame clones and lacks some. The data contain about 140,000 clones, 80% of them singletons. Worth noting for this clone: The antigen is undetermined.

Study-wide results and limits: High specificity and sensitivity for cytomegalovirus status were reported for the classifier. An analysis that came later showed most CMV-associated TCR beta chains appearing HLA-restricted. In an earlier analysis, most TCR beta V segments were productive about 87% or about 30% of the time.

The sequence derives from a woman aged 40-49 years in good health and CMV-seronegative. The sequenced material came from PBMCs. The chain has TRBV27 and TRBJ2-3; the D is unclear. CDR3 sequence reads: CASSVLETDTQYF. CDR3 in DNA: TGTGCCAGCAGTGTACTCGAGACAGATACGCAGTATTTT.